This T cell receptor (beta chain) was captured in a study of Graves' ophthalmopathy and Graves' hyperthyroidism. Study information: Researchers obtained peripheral blood at initial diagnosis, before any treatment had begun. General observations from the study: Discriminating ophthalmopathy from stable hyperthyroidism, a 13-signature model attained a sensitivity of around 87% and a specificity of roughly 81%. Prediction of ophthalmopathy progression reached roughly 70% sensitivity and under 80% specificity.

Germline V gives CDR1 MNHEY, CDR2 SVGAGI. The CDR3 consists of 15 residues. The V and J ends lost 4 bases and 6 bases, in that order; junction bases with no gene match: 7. Other autoimmune diseases, uncontrolled infections, pregnancy or lactation excluded patients from enrollment. As regards this clonotype: The antigen remains unidentified.

RNA transcripts served as template for amplifying TCR beta CDR3 sequences. HTBI primers were employed in first-round RT-PCR, then a second-round multiplex PCR followed. TCRdb ran MiXCR on the multiplex PCR reads and lists one entry per CDR3 protein. There are about 400,000 distinct CDR3 sequences in the sample; about 18% occur only once, and 1.5% to 2% lies in the top ten. The source is a woman in her late teens or twenties with Graves' ophthalmopathy. Source material: peripheral blood. This sequence joins TRBV6-5 and TRBJ1-5; TRBD1 agrees at 9 bases. The CDR3 loop is CASSSTGGAGQPQHF. As DNA, the CDR3 is TGTGCCAGCAGTTCCACAGGGGGCGCCGGTCAGCCCCAGCATTTT.